Given below is one TCR beta chain in context. A junction end diverges from the germline sequence, so it may reflect a read error. The CDR3 covers 15 residues. Germline V gene data show CDR1 as DFQATT and CDR2 as SNEGSKA (reference sequence). The source of the sample is a study of T cells after yellow fever vaccination. Study information: The fractions with low cell numbers were processed using SMART-Seq v4 Ultra Low Input.

TCRdb used MiXCR to reprocess the 5' RACE reads, holding one entry per CDR3 protein. The data show around 250,000 distinct CDR3 sequences, with 6.9% seen just once and roughly 0.93% held by the top ten. The clonotype was recovered from a man aged 25-45 years who received the YFV17D yellow fever vaccine. Sequenced here: CD4+ T cells sorted from PBMCs, sampled 15 days after the yellow fever booster vaccination. The rearrangement uses TRBV20-1 and TRBJ1-2, with a possible D match to TRBD1 (6 bases). CDR3 loop: CSASPPQGLVDGHTF. CDR3 nucleotides: TGCAGTGCTAGTCCCCCACAGGGTTTAGTAGATGGCCACACCTTC.